This TCR beta chain was found in a study of beta chain features in type 1 diabetes. Study information: The patient and healthy donor groups were comparable for age, gender and cell yields. Study-wide results and limits: Within each of all four CD4+ subsets, Type 1 diabetes patients had TCRB CDR3s that were moderately but significantly shorter. Compared to healthy donors, patients appeared to have naive, central memory and Treg TCRB repertoires that were more alike.

This clone was seen a handful of times. Its antigen is unknown. The CDR3 sequence is 15 residues long. J lost 5 bases, V lost 10 bases, and 13 bases had no gene match. Germline-derived CDR1 and CDR2 are SGHAT and FQNNGV. All of the sorted populations showed purity greater than 95%. Sequenced material consisted of expressed TCRB transcripts (all of the isolated RNA was reverse transcribed). About 3.6 million reads were obtained on average from naive, central memory and regulatory T cell samples. Data came from immunoSEQ multiplex PCR; TCRdb stores just in-frame clones and leaves some out. Of 350,000 to 400,000 clones detected, around 12% appear once; the ten largest clones hold 0.0095% to 0.012%.

This sequence originates from a woman under 30 with type 1 diabetes. The sequenced sample consisted of naive CD4+ T cells from blood. The J gene is TRBJ2-1, the V gene TRBV11-2; 8 positions agree with TRBD1. For the CDR3, the DNA is TGTGCCATCACAATCGACAGGGGCCTCCACAATGAGCAGTTCTTC. It specifies CAITIDRGLHNEQFF. Combining the CDR3 with reference TRBV11-2 and TRBJ2-1 gives the whole variable domain EAGVAQSPRYKIIEKRQSVAFWCNPISGHATLYWYQQILGQGPKLLIQFQNNGVVDDSQLPKDRFSAERLKGVDSTLKIQPAKLEDSAVYLCAITIDRGLHNEQFFGPGTRLTVL.